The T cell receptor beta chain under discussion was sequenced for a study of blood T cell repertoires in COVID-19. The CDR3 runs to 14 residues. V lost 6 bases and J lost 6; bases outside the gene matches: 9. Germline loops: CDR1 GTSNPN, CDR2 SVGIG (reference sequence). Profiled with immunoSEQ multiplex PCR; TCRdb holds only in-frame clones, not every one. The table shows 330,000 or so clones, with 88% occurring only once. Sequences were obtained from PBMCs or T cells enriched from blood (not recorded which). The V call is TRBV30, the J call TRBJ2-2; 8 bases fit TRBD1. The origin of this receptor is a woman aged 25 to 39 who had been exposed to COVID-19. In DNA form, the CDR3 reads TGTGCCTGTCCTCTCAGGGGGCAGGCCGGGGAGCTGTTTTTT. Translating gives CACPLRGQAGELFF.